This T cell receptor beta chain was sequenced for a study of neurological immune-mediated disorders. General study findings and limits: Expanded clones shared no CDR3 amino acid sequences across subjects, suggesting private repertoires in all groups.

Template-switch 5'RACE cDNA synthesis added a 10-nucleotide unique molecular identifier. Every sequencing run drew on 15-18 subjects and yielded over 170 million TCR-beta sequences. Using its own MiXCR run on the 5' RACE reads, TCRdb lists one record per CDR3 protein. The table shows more than 50,000 distinct CDR3 sequences, with 3% to 4% occurring only once. Unsorted libraries were prepared from 2 million PBMCs held at -80 C. The table lists this clonotype with many counts. Its specificity is unknown. The CDR3 is made up of 10 amino acids. Germline V gene lookup returns CDR1 MDHEN and CDR2 SYDVKM. The V end was cut by 8 bases, the J end by 7 bases, with 8 bases between.

This clonotype was obtained from a woman between 55 and 75 years old with multiple sclerosis. This chain connects TRBV28 to TRBJ2-5, with D unclear. Material for sequencing was PBMCs. CDR3 sequence reads: CASGSGTQYF. DNA for the CDR3: TGTGCCAGCGGCTCGGGGACCCAGTACTTC.